The rows below give T cell receptor beta chains drawn from one sample of a study of blood T cell repertoires in COVID-19. Profiled with immunoSEQ multiplex PCR; TCRdb holds only in-frame clones, not every one. The sample lists 100,000 or so clones; around 73% were seen once. Input material: peripheral blood. The receptors were gathered from a man aged 55 to 69 with active or convalescent COVID-19. Both conserved end residues are part of each CDR3. Each record gives: J gene, clone size, D gene, V gene, CDR3 protein, CDR3 DNA. D genes are given only for firm matches. Clone size is given for some rows only: seen once, a few or many times, or a class if the clone is expanded.

J: TRBJ1-4; size: NA; D: NA; V: TRBV19; CDR3: CASSIDRLAADNEKLFF; DNA: TGTGCCAGTAGTATAGATCGGTTGGCGGCCGACAATGAAAAACTGTTTTTT
J: TRBJ2-5; size: NA; D: NA; V: TRBV5-1; CDR3: CASSLAESGGAETQYF; DNA: TGCGCCAGCAGCCTTGCGGAGTCGGGGGGCGCGGAGACCCAGTACTTC
J: TRBJ2-7; size: NA; D: NA; V: TRBV28; CDR3: CASSLPTGSGEQYF; DNA: TGTGCCAGCAGTTTACCCACAGGTTCCGGAGAGCAGTACTTC
J: TRBJ1-2; size: once; D: NA; V: TRBV11-2; CDR3: CASSSPRQGGGYTF; DNA: TGTGCCAGCAGCTCCCCGAGGCAGGGAGGCGGCTACACCTTC
J: TRBJ1-5; size: few; D: NA; V: TRBV7-8; CDR3: CASQYSGNQPQHF; DNA: TGTGCCAGCCAGTATTCAGGGAATCAGCCCCAGCATTTT
J: TRBJ2-1; size: NA; D: TRBD1; V: TRBV11-3; CDR3: CASSSRDRADEQFF; DNA: TGTGCCAGCAGCTCCCGGGACAGGGCTGATGAGCAGTTCTTC
J: TRBJ2-3; size: NA; D: NA; V: TRBV29-1; CDR3: CSVEPGIADTQYF; DNA: TGCAGCGTTGAACCGGGAATAGCAGATACGCAGTATTTT
J: TRBJ2-2; size: NA; D: NA; V: TRBV24-1; CDR3: CASQAGELFF; DNA: TGTGCCTCCCAAGCAGGCGAGCTGTTTTTT
J: TRBJ1-4; size: NA; D: NA; V: TRBV3-1/TRBV3-2; CDR3: CASSPLGGGKLFF; DNA: TGTGCCAGCAGTCCCCTCGGGGGTGGAAAACTGTTTTTT
J: TRBJ1-2; size: NA; D: NA; V: TRBV6-5; CDR3: CASVVSANYGYTF; DNA: TGTGCCAGCGTCGTTTCAGCTAACTATGGCTACACCTTC
J: TRBJ2-3; size: NA; D: TRBD2; V: TRBV5-1; CDR3: CASSPRTSVDTQYF; DNA: TGCGCCAGCAGCCCGCGGACTAGCGTAGATACGCAGTATTTT
J: TRBJ2-1; size: NA; D: TRBD1; V: TRBV4-1; CDR3: CASSDRGNNEQFF; DNA: TGCGCCAGCAGCGACAGGGGAAACAATGAGCAGTTCTTC
J: TRBJ1-5; size: NA; D: NA; V: TRBV6-1; CDR3: CASSEAYGNNQPQHF; DNA: TGTGCCAGCAGTGAAGCGTACGGGAACAATCAGCCCCAGCATTTT
J: TRBJ2-1; size: NA; D: TRBD2; V: TRBV18; CDR3: CASSPPLAGGYGEQFF; DNA: TGTGCCAGCTCACCACCCCTTGCGGGAGGGTATGGTGAGCAGTTCTTC
J: TRBJ1-2; size: NA; D: NA; V: TRBV5-1; CDR3: CASSFSGNNLGYTF; DNA: TGCGCCAGCAGCTTCTCAGGGAACAACCTTGGCTACACCTTC
J: TRBJ2-7; size: NA; D: TRBD2; V: TRBV28; CDR3: CASSLQILAGGPGEQYF; DNA: TGTGCCAGCAGTTTACAAATACTAGCGGGAGGGCCGGGTGAGCAGTACTTC
J: TRBJ1-1; size: NA; D: NA; V: TRBV29-1; CDR3: CSVANTEAFF; DNA: TGCAGCGTTGCTAACACTGAAGCTTTCTTT
J: TRBJ2-1; size: NA; D: TRBD1; V: TRBV27; CDR3: CASRGPYYYNEQFF; DNA: TGTGCCAGTAGGGGGCCGTACTATTACAATGAGCAGTTCTTC
J: TRBJ2-7; size: few; D: TRBD1; V: TRBV25-1; CDR3: CASSASTRQGFSYEQYF; DNA: TGTGCCAGCAGTGCATCCACCCGACAGGGCTTCTCCTACGAGCAGTACTTC
J: TRBJ1-3; size: NA; D: NA; V: TRBV6-5; CDR3: CASSYSSSPGNTIYF; DNA: TGTGCCAGCAGTTACTCGTCTTCCCCTGGAAACACCATATATTTT
J: TRBJ1-3; size: NA; D: TRBD1; V: TRBV5-5; CDR3: CASSLTGGGGNTIYF; DNA: TGTGCCAGCAGCTTGACAGGGGGAGGTGGAAACACCATATATTTT
J: TRBJ2-5; size: NA; D: TRBD1; V: TRBV7-9; CDR3: CASSPPGQGETQYF; DNA: TGTGCCAGCAGCCCGCCGGGACAGGGGGAGACCCAGTACTTC
J: TRBJ2-1; size: NA; D: TRBD2; V: TRBV3-1/TRBV3-2; CDR3: CASSQAPTSGIGSSYNEQFF; DNA: TGTGCCAGCAGCCAAGCTCCAACTAGCGGGATCGGGAGCTCCTACAATGAGCAGTTCTTC
J: TRBJ2-3; size: NA; D: TRBD2; V: TRBV7-2; CDR3: CASSLDWVVGGRADTQYF; DNA: TGTGCCAGCAGCTTAGATTGGGTTGTTGGCGGGAGGGCAGATACGCAGTATTTT
J: TRBJ2-5; size: NA; D: NA; V: TRBV5-1; CDR3: CASSFKGEGKTQYF; DNA: TGCGCCAGCAGCTTTAAGGGTGAGGGCAAGACCCAGTACTTC
J: TRBJ2-2; size: NA; D: NA; V: TRBV6-5; CDR3: CASSYGSGRGHGELFF; DNA: TGTGCCAGCAGTTACGGGAGCGGAAGAGGGCACGGGGAGCTGTTTTTT
J: TRBJ1-2; size: NA; D: TRBD1; V: TRBV5-1; CDR3: CASSLEGAVYGYTF; DNA: TGCGCCAGCAGCTTGGAGGGGGCGGTGTATGGCTACACCTTC
J: TRBJ2-2; size: NA; D: TRBD2; V: TRBV7-3; CDR3: CASSSGTTNTGELFF; DNA: TGTGCCAGCAGTTCCGGGACTACCAACACCGGGGAGCTGTTTTTT
J: TRBJ2-3; size: NA; D: TRBD2; V: TRBV10-1; CDR3: CASSGLAGRGDTQYF; DNA: TGCGCCAGCAGTGGACTAGCGGGGCGAGGAGATACGCAGTATTTT
J: TRBJ2-3; size: NA; D: NA; V: TRBV19; CDR3: CASSLGLRADTQYF; DNA: TGTGCCAGTAGTCTAGGACTACGCGCGGATACGCAGTATTTT
J: TRBJ1-4; size: NA; D: NA; V: TRBV6-2/TRBV6-3; CDR3: CASSYSGRYNEKLFF; DNA: TGTGCCAGCAGTTACTCGGGGCGTTATAATGAAAAACTGTTTTTT
J: TRBJ2-1; size: NA; D: TRBD2; V: TRBV24-1; CDR3: CATSALISGNDNEQFF; DNA: TGTGCCACCAGTGCCCTAATTAGCGGGAACGACAATGAGCAGTTCTTC
J: TRBJ2-7; size: NA; D: TRBD1; V: TRBV19; CDR3: CASSIRQGAYEQYF; DNA: TGTGCCAGTAGTATCCGACAGGGGGCCTACGAGCAGTACTTC
J: TRBJ2-1; size: few; D: TRBD2; V: TRBV4-3; CDR3: CASSQSSGNSYNEQFF; DNA: TGCGCCAGCAGCCAATCTAGCGGGAACTCCTACAATGAGCAGTTCTTC
J: TRBJ2-5; size: NA; D: TRBD2; V: TRBV4-1; CDR3: CASSPGTSGSETQYF; DNA: TGCGCCAGCAGCCCGGGGACTAGCGGGAGCGAGACCCAGTACTTC
J: TRBJ2-2; size: NA; D: NA; V: TRBV24-1; CDR3: CATSRVSNTGELFF; DNA: TGTGCCACCAGCCGGGTCTCGAACACCGGGGAGCTGTTTTTT
J: TRBJ2-2; size: NA; D: TRBD2; V: TRBV27; CDR3: CASSLTSGRFPGELFF; DNA: TGTGCCAGCAGTCTTACTAGCGGGAGGTTCCCCGGGGAGCTGTTTTTT
J: TRBJ2-2; size: once; D: NA; V: TRBV12-3/TRBV12-4; CDR3: CASISSGSGELFF; DNA: TGTGCCAGCATTTCGTCAGGGTCCGGGGAGCTGTTTTTT
J: TRBJ1-1; size: once; D: TRBD1; V: TRBV18; CDR3: CASSPPQTGGMNTEAFF; DNA: TGTGCCAGCTCACCACCCCAGACAGGGGGCATGAACACTGAAGCTTTCTTT
J: TRBJ1-6; size: NA; D: TRBD1; V: TRBV19; CDR3: CASSTNPGQGRLAPLHF; DNA: TGTGCCAGTAGCACGAACCCTGGACAGGGGAGACTGGCACCCCTCCACTTT
J: TRBJ1-1; size: few; D: NA; V: TRBV28; CDR3: CASSPGRGTEAFF; DNA: TGTGCCAGCAGTCCTGGACGGGGCACTGAAGCTTTCTTT
J: TRBJ2-5; size: NA; D: TRBD1; V: TRBV5-6; CDR3: CASSSVDRGQETQYF; DNA: TGTGCCAGCAGCTCCGTGGACAGGGGTCAAGAGACCCAGTACTTC
J: TRBJ1-1; size: NA; D: NA; V: TRBV12-3/TRBV12-4; CDR3: CASSKTAEAFF; DNA: TGTGCCAGCAGTAAGACAGCTGAAGCTTTCTTT
J: TRBJ2-2; size: few; D: TRBD2; V: TRBV11-2; CDR3: CASSFPVAGATTGELFF; DNA: TGTGCCAGCAGCTTTCCCGTAGCGGGAGCCACCACCGGGGAGCTGTTTTTT
J: TRBJ1-1; size: NA; D: NA; V: TRBV6-5; CDR3: CASSRQDEAFF; DNA: TGTGCCAGCAGTCGACAGGATGAAGCTTTCTTT
J: TRBJ1-2; size: NA; D: TRBD1; V: TRBV28; CDR3: CASSLLLGQGYGYTF; DNA: TGTGCCAGCAGTCTCCTTTTGGGACAGGGCTATGGCTACACCTTC
J: TRBJ2-1; size: NA; D: NA; V: TRBV6-5; CDR3: CASSRLRANEQFF; DNA: TGTGCCAGCAGTCGACTGAGAGCGAATGAGCAGTTCTTC
J: TRBJ2-1; size: NA; D: TRBD2; V: TRBV5-1; CDR3: CASSLGLAESYNEQFF; DNA: TGCGCCAGCAGCTTGGGACTAGCGGAATCCTACAATGAGCAGTTCTTC
J: TRBJ1-1; size: NA; D: TRBD1; V: TRBV6-6; CDR3: CASRTQGGGTEAFF; DNA: TGTGCCAGCAGAACACAGGGGGGAGGGACTGAAGCTTTCTTT